The next 18 T cell receptor beta chains were all read from a single sample in a study of shared clonotypes between healthy human individuals. Clones were sequenced by immunoSEQ multiplex PCR, and TCRdb holds only the in-frame ones, with some missing. The sample yields more than 2 million clones, around 95% seen once. The material sequenced was naive CD4+ T cells sorted from blood. Subset defined: CD45RA+ positively selected. Source of these receptors: a man aged 18-30 years in good health.

V usage is TRBV6-5 and J usage is TRBJ1-2; TRBD1 matches at 7 bases. The CDR3 extends over 16 amino acids. Germline-derived CDR1 and CDR2 are MNHEY and SVGAGI. With 0 bases clipped from V and 4 bases from J, the junction kept 8 bases outside the gene matches. CDR3 region: CASSYSRGRSSYGYTF. CDR3 bases: TGTGCCAGCAGTTACTCAAGGGGGCGAAGCTCCTATGGCTACACCTTC.

As concerns this clone: The sample carries other DNA sequences with the same CDR3. The chain joins TRBV6-6 to TRBJ2-7; D gene uncertain. Germline V gene sequence: CDR1 MNHNY, CDR2 SVGAGI (reference sequence). Trimming shortened V by 0 bases and J by 0 bases, and 6 bases separated the two germline ends. This CDR3 is built from 14 residues. For the CDR3, the DNA is TGTGCCAGCAGTTACTCGCCGGACTCCTACGAGCAGTACTTC. Translated: CASSYSPDSYEQYF.

This chain links TRBV9 with TRBJ2-2; weak D call: TRBD2 (5 bases). V shed 3 bases and J shed 0 bases, with 18 bases lying between them. The length of the CDR3 is 18 residues. CDR1 and CDR2 (germline): SGDLS, YYNGEE. The CDR3 DNA follows: TGTGCCAGCAGCGAATACGGAGGCTCTCTTACGAACACCGGGGAGCTGTTTTTT. Amino acid sequence: CASSEYGGSLTNTGELFF.

This chain links TRBV6-5 with TRBJ2-3; D is perhaps TRBD2 (6 bases). V was cut by 6 bases and J by 4 bases, with 17 bases left in between. The V gene's germline CDR1 is MNHEY and CDR2 SVGAGI. The CDR3 has 15 residues. CDR3 protein: CASRERVEFSDTQYF. CDR3 nucleotides: TGTGCCAGCAGGGAGCGGGTAGAGTTCTCAGATACGCAGTATTTT.

This chain uses TRBV5-1 with TRBJ1-4, with TRBD1 matching over 10 bases. Germline V gene lookup returns CDR1 SGHRS and CDR2 YFSETQ. There are 15 residues in the CDR3. J was trimmed by 5 bases and V by 2 bases; bases with no gene match: 3. The CDR3 sequence: CASSFGTGVNEKLFF. Written as DNA, the CDR3 is TGCGCCAGCAGCTTTGGGACAGGGGTCAATGAAAAACTGTTTTTT.

In this sample, this clone turned up a few times. This same CDR3 is encoded by further DNA sequences in the sample. The V gene is TRBV6-1, the J gene TRBJ2-7; no reliable D call. Germline lookup yields CDR1 MNHNS and CDR2 SASEGT. This CDR3 comprises 11 residues. Trimming removed 5 bases from V and 0 bases from J, with 2 bases in between. The CDR3 loop reads CASSHSYEQYF. CDR3 nucleotides: TGTGCCAGCAGTCACTCCTACGAGCAGTACTTC.

For this clone: At the DNA level, this CDR3 is encoded by other sequences in the same sample as well. The rearrangement uses TRBV5-8 and TRBJ1-5; D might be TRBD1 (6 bases). Per germline, CDR1 SGHTS and CDR2 YDEGEE. This CDR3 contains 15 residues. Trimming took off 4 bases at V and 0 bases at J, with 11 bases between the two ends. The CDR3: CASSPGQYSNQPQHF. The CDR3, as DNA: TGTGCCAGCAGCCCCGGACAGTATAGCAATCAGCCCCAGCATTTT.

This clone was seen once. The rearrangement links TRBV7-6 to TRBJ2-3, with 7 bases matching TRBD1. Germline V gives CDR1 SGHVS, CDR2 FNYEAQ. V gave up 4 bases and J gave up 1 base; unmatched junction bases: 8. CDR3 size: 16 residues. The CDR3 loop reads CASSYGQATGTDTQYF. In DNA form, the CDR3 reads TGTGCCAGCAGCTACGGACAGGCGACGGGCACAGATACGCAGTATTTT.

The rearrangement links TRBV5-1 to TRBJ2-3; TRBD2 matches at 7 bases. There are 16 residues in the CDR3. The germline gives CDR1 SGHRS, CDR2 YFSETQ. V trimming: 0 bases; J trimming: 4 bases; junction bases outside the gene matches: 8. The CDR3 spells CASSLESLAAPDTQYF. The CDR3 nucleotides read TGCGCCAGCAGCTTGGAAAGTCTAGCGGCCCCAGATACGCAGTATTTT.

The chain carries TRBV12-2 and TRBJ1-4. TRBV12-2 is an annotated pseudogene. This CDR3 comprises 18 residues. The CDR3 is CASRSSETGAATNEKLFF. CDR3 coding DNA: TGTGCAAGTCGCTCCTCTGAGACCGGGGCCGCAACTAATGAAAAACTGTTTTTT.

V is TRBV7-3 and J is TRBJ2-2; 7 bases map to TRBD2. Germline loops: CDR1 SGHTA, CDR2 FQGTGA. Losses at the gene ends were 4 bases for V and 5 bases for J; bases not matched to a gene: 4. The CDR3 is 14 residues long. DNA of the CDR3: TGTGCCAGCAGCTCCCAACTAGCGACCGGGGAGCTGTTTTTT. It is translated as CASSSQLATGELFF.

This clone was observed a single time. The chain recombines TRBV19 with TRBJ2-5; weak D call: TRBD1 (6 bases). Trimming cost V 3 bases and J 4 bases, with 9 bases left between them. In germline, CDR1 is LNHDA, CDR2 SQIVND (reference sequence). The length of the CDR3 is 13 residues. The CDR3 reads CASSIQGPETQYF. The CDR3 region has the DNA TGTGCCAGTAGTATCCAGGGGCCAGAGACCCAGTACTTC.

The genes are TRBV10-3 and TRBJ1-5; TRBD1 agrees at 7 bases. This CDR3 contains 13 residues. CDR1 ENHRY and CDR2 SYGVKD come from the germline V gene. V was clipped by 4 bases and J by 7 bases; unmatched bases: 4. CDR3 in DNA: TGTGCCATCAGTGGGGACAGTGGGCAGCCCCAGCATTTT. It is translated as CAISGDSGQPQHF.

In the case of this clone: Other DNA sequences of this sample code for an identical CDR3. This chain links TRBV5-1 with TRBJ2-3; D possibly corresponds to TRBD1 (6 bases). The CDR3 has 13 residues. Trimming shortened V by 3 bases and J by 3 bases, and 8 bases separated the two germline ends. Germline CDR1 SGHRS, CDR2 YFSETQ. CDR3 in amino acids: CASSSGATDTQYF. Written as DNA, the CDR3 is TGCGCCAGCAGCTCAGGGGCTACAGATACGCAGTATTTT. The complete variable domain, with remaining parts taken from reference TRBV5-1 and TRBJ2-3, reads KAGVTQTPRYLIKTRGQQVTLSCSPISGHRSVSWYQQTPGQGLQFLFEYFSETQRNKGNFPGRFSGRQFSNSRSEMNVSTLELGDSALYLCASSSGATDTQYFGPGTRLTVL.

V gene TRBV28 combines with J gene TRBJ1-2; D is perhaps TRBD1 (5 bases). Germline assignment: CDR1 MDHEN and CDR2 SYDVKM. The CDR3 totals 14 residues. V lost 7 bases and J 8 bases, leaving 20 bases between the germline ends. The CDR3, as DNA: TGTGCCAGCACTCCCGGGACGCACCTTGGCGGCTACACCTTC. Translated, it gives CASTPGTHLGGYTF.

The rearrangement uses TRBV19 and TRBJ2-3; D call uncertain. V lost 3 bases and J 4 bases, leaving 11 bases between the germline ends. This CDR3 spans 14 amino acids. CDR1 is LNHDA and CDR2 is SQIVND in the germline V gene (reference sequence). CDR3 protein: CASSMPSLSDTQYF. The CDR3 bases are TGTGCCAGTAGTATGCCGAGTTTGTCAGATACGCAGTATTTT.

The chain couples TRBV7-2 to TRBJ2-1; D perhaps matches TRBD2 (6 bases). The CDR3 is 15 residues long. Germline CDR1 reads SGHTA; CDR2 reads FQGNSA. V was cut by 6 bases and J by 5 bases, with 17 bases left in between. Here the CDR3 reads CASSHGLKPNNEQFF. The CDR3 DNA reads as TGTGCCAGCAGTCATGGACTAAAACCTAACAATGAGCAGTTCTTC. Together with reference TRBV7-2 and TRBJ2-1, the CDR3 gives the full variable domain: GAGVSQSPSNKVTEKGKDVELRCDPISGHTALYWYRQSLGQGLEFLIYFQGNSAPDKSGLPSDRFSAERTGGSVSTLTIQRTQQEDSAVYLCASSHGLKPNNEQFFGPGTRLTVL.

The chain combines TRBV10-1 with TRBJ1-2; D may be TRBD1 (5 bases). With 0 bases removed from V and 6 bases from J, the gap between germline ends came to 14 bases. The CDR3 totals 15 residues. Germline V gene data show CDR1 as WNHNN and CDR2 as SYGVQD (reference sequence). The CDR3 protein is CASSESTGPKDGYTF. The DNA for the CDR3 is TGCGCCAGCAGTGAGTCGACGGGGCCAAAGGATGGCTACACCTTC.